The 20 T cell receptor beta chains below come from one sample, sequenced in a study of T cells in Graves' hyperthyroidism and ophthalmopathy. Researchers took RNA transcripts and amplified the TCR beta CDR3 regions from them. In the first-round RT-PCR of the TCR CDR3, the HTBI primer set was used. MiXCR was run by TCRdb on the multiplex PCR reads, yielding one entry per CDR3 protein. Here the sample spans around 250,000 distinct CDR3 sequences, roughly 15% being singletons. The sample consisted of blood. Receptors originate from a woman under 30 with Graves' ophthalmopathy.

In this sample, this clonotype turned up many times. V is TRBV28 and J is TRBJ2-4; 9 positions match TRBD1. The CDR3 sequence is 13 residues long. Per germline, CDR1 MDHEN and CDR2 SYDVKM. J lost 1 base, V lost 8 bases, and 0 bases had no gene match. The CDR3: CASGQGAKNIQYF. CDR3 nucleotides: TGTGCCAGCGGACAGGGGGCCAAAAACATTCAGTACTTC.

This clonotype was seen repeatedly, ten times or more. V usage is TRBV19 and J usage is TRBJ1-6, with D tentatively TRBD1 (5 bases). Trimming took 5 bases from V and 7 from J, leaving 18 bases between them. Germline assignment: CDR1 LNHDA and CDR2 SQIVND (reference sequence). The CDR3 extends over 16 amino acids. The CDR3 DNA sequence: TGTGCCAGTAGTTTGGGAAATCCGGGACGGAATTCACCCCTCCACTTT. It encodes CASSLGNPGRNSPLHF.

This clonotype has a count of ten or more. The chain uses TRBV9 and TRBJ2-1, with 10 bases that match TRBD2. This CDR3 contains 14 residues. Per germline, CDR1 SGDLS and CDR2 YYNGEE. V was pared by 5 bases and J by 9 bases, with 8 bases of the junction left unmatched. The CDR3 bases are TGTGCCAGCAGGAGCGGGGGGGCCGGGAGTGAGCAGTTCTTC. Translating gives CASRSGGAGSEQFF.

To note about this clonotype: A read error may be the cause here, since a much bigger clone is one base away. V is TRBV6-2 or TRBV6-3 and J is TRBJ1-1; possibly TRBD1 for D (5 bases). The V gene's germline CDR1 is MNHEY and CDR2 SVGEGT. This CDR3 is built from 14 residues. Trimming took off 5 bases at V and 8 bases at J, with 18 bases between the two ends. CDR3 bases: TGTGCCAGCAGTCAGATCTACGGGGGAATAGAAGCTTTCTTT. Its protein product is CASSQIYGGIEAFF.

This clonotype was observed at least ten times. This chain joins TRBV24-1 and TRBJ2-1; the match to TRBD1 covers 10 bases. Germline values: CDR1 KGHDR, CDR2 SFDVKD. CDR3 size: 15 residues. J lost 6 bases, V lost 5 bases, and 6 bases had no gene match. DNA of the CDR3: TGTGCCACCAGTGCAGACAGGGGGCCGCCCAATGAGCAGTTCTTC. It codes for CATSADRGPPNEQFF.

Remarks on this clonotype: This may be a read error: a much more frequent sequence differs by one nucleotide. This sequence joins TRBV11-1 and TRBJ2-1; TRBD2 matches 8 bases. J gave up 14 bases and V 1 base, and 10 bases lay outside the gene matches. This CDR3 is built from 14 residues. Germline CDR1 and CDR2: SGHAT and FQDESV (reference sequence). CDR3 bases: TGTGCCAGCAGCTTAGAATCCTCGGGAGGGGAGGAGTTCTTC. Protein: CASSLESSGGEEFF.

This clonotype was detected many times. This chain uses TRBV7-8 with TRBJ2-5; no clear D. Trimming pared 5 bases from V and 3 bases from J, leaving 4 bases between. CDR1 is SGHVS, CDR2 FQNEAQ, per germline. The CDR3 is 11 residues long. CDR3: CASSPKETQYF. CDR3 sequence (DNA): TGTGCCAGCAGCCCGAAAGAGACCCAGTACTTC. The full variable domain, in which reference TRBV7-8 and TRBJ2-5 provide the parts outside the CDR3, is GAGVSQSPRYKVAKRGQDVALRCDPISGHVSLFWYQQALGQGPEFLTYFQNEAQLDKSGLPSDRFFAERPEGSVSTLKIQRTQQEDSAVYLCASSPKETQYFGPGTRLLVL.

This clonotype has only a few counts. A read error may be the cause here, since a much bigger clone is one base away. The chain combines TRBV9 with TRBJ1-2; a weak D match, TRBD1 (5 bases). The CDR3 consists of 14 residues. Germline V gene data show CDR1 as SGDLS and CDR2 as YYNGEE. The ends were cut back, 2 bases at V and 4 bases at J, with 12 bases in the middle. The CDR3 here is CASSVGTERYGYTF. The DNA of the CDR3 is TGTGCCAGCAGCGTCGGGACGGAACGCTATGGCTACACCTTC.

The V and J genes are TRBV11-2 and TRBJ2-1; 13 bases map to TRBD2. Per the germline V gene, CDR1 is SGHAT and CDR2 is FQNNGV. V lost 5 bases, J lost 9 bases, and 10 bases stayed unmatched. There are 16 residues in the CDR3. CDR3 in amino acids: CASSVTSGRATGEQFF. In DNA form, the CDR3 reads TGTGCCAGCAGCGTAACTAGCGGGAGGGCCACCGGTGAGCAGTTCTTC. Based on the CDR3 plus reference TRBV11-2 and TRBJ2-1, the full variable domain is EAGVAQSPRYKIIEKRQSVAFWCNPISGHATLYWYQQILGQGPKLLIQFQNNGVVDDSQLPKDRFSAERLKGVDSTLKIQPAKLEDSAVYLCASSVTSGRATGEQFFGPGTRLTVL.

This clonotype has a count of ten or more. Here the CDR3 DNA reads TGTGCCAGCAGCTTAGATCCCACCCCGGCCGACTATGGCTACACCTTC. Translated, it gives CASSLDPTPADYGYTF. The V call is TRBV11-2, the J call TRBJ1-2, with D unclear. The V and J ends lost 0 bases and 3 bases respectively, with 14 bases between them. CDR1 is SGHAT and CDR2 is FQNNGV in the germline V gene. The CDR3 contains 16 residues.

This clonotype was seen ten or more times. V gene TRBV20-1 combines with J gene TRBJ2-2; TRBD1 agrees at 7 bases. V shed 5 bases and J 0 bases; nucleotides not matched to a gene: 15. The CDR3 runs 18 residues. CDR1 is DFQATT, CDR2 SNEGSKA, per germline (reference sequence). The CDR3 region has the DNA TGCAGTGCTTACACTCGCCCTTACAGGGGTTCGAACACCGGGGAGCTGTTTTTT. It specifies CSAYTRPYRGSNTGELFF.

This clonotype was detected many times. J is TRBJ2-5 and V is TRBV18; no clear D gene. V was clipped by 3 bases and J by 2 bases, with 7 bases between them. Germline V gene data show CDR1 as KGHSH and CDR2 as LQKENI. The CDR3 length is 13 residues. The CDR3 region has the DNA TGTGCCAGCTCACCTCAAGTACAAGAGACCCAGTACTTC. Protein sequence: CASSPQVQETQYF.

The chain carries TRBV20-1 and TRBJ2-6; D gene ambiguous. CDR1 and CDR2 from the germline V gene are DFQATT and SNEGSKA (reference sequence). This CDR3 spans 13 amino acids. Trimming cost V 6 bases and J 0 bases, with 6 bases left between them. For the CDR3, the DNA is TGCAGTGCAGGGCACTCTGGGGCCAACGTCCTGACTTTC. As protein: CSAGHSGANVLTF.

The chain combines TRBV29-1 with TRBJ2-7, with 7 bases lining up with TRBD1. V lost 6 bases and J lost 2; bases outside the gene matches: 13. Germline lookup yields CDR1 SQVTM and CDR2 ANQGSEA. CDR3 length equals 15 residues. The chain's CDR3 is CSVSYPGTEPYEQYF. CDR3 DNA sequence: TGCAGCGTCTCCTACCCCGGGACAGAGCCCTACGAGCAGTACTTC.

V is TRBV19 and J is TRBJ2-3; D unclear. The germline gives CDR1 LNHDA, CDR2 SQIVND (reference sequence). The CDR3 sequence is 14 residues long. Trimming stripped 1 base from V and 1 base from J, with 6 bases between. CDR3: CASSIVTGTDTQYF. CDR3 nucleotides: TGTGCCAGTAGTATAGTAACAGGCACAGATACGCAGTATTTT.

The table lists this clonotype with many counts. The V gene is TRBV30, the J gene TRBJ2-7; D ambiguous. Between the trimmed V and J ends, which lost 2 bases and 4 bases, there was a span of 6 bases. Germline V gene lookup returns CDR1 GTSNPN and CDR2 SVGIG (reference sequence). This CDR3 is built from 11 residues. The CDR3 sequence is CAWSFSYEQYF. In DNA form, the CDR3 reads TGTGCCTGGAGTTTCAGTTACGAGCAGTACTTC.

At least ten counts were recorded for this clonotype. This chain joins TRBV11-2 and TRBJ2-1; 12 positions match TRBD1. This CDR3 is built from 15 residues. Trimming cost V 5 bases and J 9 bases; bases outside gene matches: 8. The germline V gene encodes CDR1 SGHAT and CDR2 FQNNGV. This chain's CDR3 is CASSKPGTGGSEQFF. The DNA of the CDR3 is TGTGCCAGCAGCAAACCCGGGACAGGGGGCAGTGAGCAGTTCTTC.

This clonotype was counted many times. This chain connects TRBV7-3 to TRBJ1-2; no clear D gene. Germline V gene lookup returns CDR1 SGHTA and CDR2 FQGTGA. The CDR3 totals 19 residues. Deletions cut 5 bases from V and 4 bases from J, with 29 bases between. This CDR3 reads CASSIFGLGLDGGVYGYTF. The CDR3 nucleotides read TGTGCCAGCAGCATTTTCGGGTTGGGGTTAGACGGAGGAGTCTATGGCTACACCTTC. The whole variable domain, remainder taken from reference TRBV7-3 and TRBJ1-2, is GAGVSQTPSNKVTEKGKYVELRCDPISGHTALYWYRQSLGQGPEFLIYFQGTGAADDSGLPNDRFFAVRPEGSVSTLKIQRTERGDSAVYLCASSIFGLGLDGGVYGYTFGSGTRLTVV.

This clonotype occurred many times. The V call is TRBV6-1, the J call TRBJ2-7; TRBD1 aligns across 9 bases. V lost 6 bases and J lost 5; bases outside the gene matches: 8. Germline CDR1 reads MNHNS; CDR2 reads SASEGT. The CDR3 has 14 residues. CDR3 sequence (DNA): TGTGCCAGCAGGCCGGGACAGGGTTCCGACGAGCAGTACTTC. This sequence encodes CASRPGQGSDEQYF.

This clonotype has at least ten counts. Here the CDR3 reads CASSPKGQGLAFF. The DNA of the CDR3 is TGTGCCAGCAGCCCCAAAGGACAGGGACTAGCTTTCTTT. The chain uses TRBV7-3 and TRBJ1-1; TRBD1 matches at 8 bases. The germline gives CDR1 SGHTA, CDR2 FQGTGA. The CDR3 sequence is 13 residues long. V dropped 5 bases and J dropped 10; count of bases not matched to a gene: 9. The full variable domain, its missing parts supplied by reference TRBV7-3 and TRBJ1-1, is GAGVSQTPSNKVTEKGKYVELRCDPISGHTALYWYRQSLGQGPEFLIYFQGTGAADDSGLPNDRFFAVRPEGSVSTLKIQRTERGDSAVYLCASSPKGQGLAFFGQGTRLTVV.